The rows below give T cell receptor beta chains drawn from one sample of a study of blood T cell repertoires in COVID-19. Here immunoSEQ multiplex PCR was the method, and the copy in TCRdb shows in-frame clones only, minus some. This sample has 300,000 to 350,000 clones, with around 90% found just once. The sample comprised peripheral blood. The receptors were gathered from a young man with COVID-19, enrolled during active disease. Each CDR3 is given with its conserved first and last residue. The D gene is left open where the match is weak. A clone size is listed for some rows: how often the clone was seen (once, few, many), or a class if it is expanded.

v_gene,abundance,j_gene,d_gene,CDR3nt,CDR3aa
TRBV7-2,.,TRBJ2-5,TRBD2,TGTGCCAGCAGCTCGGGAGGAGCGCAAGAGACCCAGTACTTC,CASSSGGAQETQYF
TRBV28,.,TRBJ2-1,TRBD2,TGTGCCAGCAGTCCCTTGGGACTAGCGGACAATTACAATGAGCAGTTCTTC,CASSPLGLADNYNEQFF
TRBV12-3/TRBV12-4,once,TRBJ1-2,.,TGTGCCAGCAGTTCACAGGTTGTCCTTGGCTACACCTTC,CASSSQVVLGYTF
TRBV2,.,TRBJ2-1,TRBD2,TGTGCCAGCCTGGCCACCAGCGGGAGCTACAATGAGCAGTTCTTC,CASLATSGSYNEQFF
TRBV5-1,.,TRBJ1-2,.,TGCGCCAGCAGCAGTGGTGGTCGGACTCCTAACTATGGCTACACCTTC,CASSSGGRTPNYGYTF
TRBV24-1,.,TRBJ2-7,TRBD2,TGTGCCACCTCACCGGGGGGTGGTTCCTACGAGCAGTACTTC,CATSPGGGSYEQYF
TRBV6-4,.,TRBJ2-2,TRBD2,TGTGCCAGCAGTGACACTAGCGGGGACACCGGGGAGCTGTTTTTT,CASSDTSGDTGELFF
TRBV10-3,once,TRBJ1-1,TRBD1,TGTGCCATCAGCGGGACAGGGGGCGCGGGCACTGAAGCTTTCTTT,CAISGTGGAGTEAFF
TRBV7-9,.,TRBJ1-2,.,TGTGCCAGCAGCTTCCCCGCGTTCGGTTTATATGGCTACACCTTC,CASSFPAFGLYGYTF
TRBV11-2,.,TRBJ2-3,TRBD2,TGTGCCAGCAGCTTAGAAGGCGCGGGGGGGCCTGCAGATACGCAGTATTTT,CASSLEGAGGPADTQYF
TRBV5-4,.,TRBJ2-5,TRBD2,TGTGCCAGCAGTTTCGGGGGGGCCGCAGAGACCCAGTACTTC,CASSFGGAAETQYF
TRBV5-5,.,TRBJ2-7,.,TGTGCCAGCAGCTTGGTGGCAGGGTGGCACGAGCAGTACTTC,CASSLVAGWHEQYF
TRBV6-5,.,TRBJ1-3,.,TGTGCCAGCTCTATTACAGGGCAGGCGGGAAACACCATATATTTT,CASSITGQAGNTIYF
TRBV9,few,TRBJ1-4,.,TGTGCCAGCAGCCCCGGACAAACTAATGAAAAACTGTTTTTT,CASSPGQTNEKLFF
TRBV10-3,.,TRBJ1-2,TRBD1,TGTGCCATCAGTGAGCCCGGGACAGGACTATACTATGGCTACACCTTC,CAISEPGTGLYYGYTF
TRBV18,few,TRBJ2-7,.,TGTGCCAGCTCACCCCGGGACAACTACTACGAGCAGTACTTC,CASSPRDNYYEQYF
TRBV6-2/TRBV6-3,.,TRBJ2-7,.,TGTGCCAGCAGTTACGACAGCACCTACGAGCAGTACTTC,CASSYDSTYEQYF
TRBV6-1,.,TRBJ2-7,.,TGTGCCAGCAGTGAACTAGAGAGATACGAGCAGTACTTC,CASSELERYEQYF
TRBV27,.,TRBJ2-7,.,TGTGCCAGCAGTTTCATCCGGACAGACCGGTCCTCTTCCTACGAGCAGTACTTC,CASSFIRTDRSSSYEQYF
TRBV5-4,.,TRBJ2-5,.,TGTGCCAGCAGCTCGTCCGCAGGGGGAGGTGAGACCCAGTACTTC,CASSSSAGGGETQYF
TRBV2,.,TRBJ2-7,TRBD2,TGTGCCAGCAGGATAGCGGGAGGGCCGAGGCGATCCTACGAGCAGTACTTC,CASRIAGGPRRSYEQYF
TRBV19,.,TRBJ1-4,.,TGTGCCAGTAGTTCCCACGGGGTCGCAAAACTGTTTTTT,CASSSHGVAKLFF
TRBV2,.,TRBJ1-1,TRBD1,TGTGCCAGCCCCAGGGGGGTAGCTTTCTTT,CASPRGVAFF
TRBV19,.,TRBJ2-1,TRBD2,TGTGCCAGTAGGCGCAGCGGGAGTTATTTTGGGCAGTTCTTC,CASRRSGSYFGQFF
TRBV9,.,TRBJ1-5,.,TGTGCCAGCAGCGTTGAAGGGGTTGTCAATCAGCCCCAGCATTTT,CASSVEGVVNQPQHF
TRBV7-2,.,TRBJ2-1,.,TGTGCCAGCAGCTTTCGGGTCAATGAGCAGTTCTTC,CASSFRVNEQFF
TRBV12-5,.,TRBJ2-5,.,TGTGCTAGTGGTTCCGGGACTCCGGTGGGGACCCAGTACTTC,CASGSGTPVGTQYF
TRBV28,few,TRBJ2-1,.,TGTGCCAGCAGACGGGACTACAATGAGCAGTTCTTC,CASRRDYNEQFF
TRBV18,.,TRBJ1-6,TRBD1,TGTGCCAGCTCACCCACGGGACAGGGTGATTCACCCCTCCACTTT,CASSPTGQGDSPLHF
TRBV10-3,.,TRBJ2-7,.,TGTGCCATCAGTGAGTCATTAGCCAAATTCTCCTACGAGCAGTACTTC,CAISESLAKFSYEQYF
TRBV18,.,TRBJ2-5,.,TGTGCCAGCTCACCGAGGGGGGAGACCCAGTACTTC,CASSPRGETQYF
TRBV12-3/TRBV12-4,.,TRBJ2-4,.,TGTGCCAGCAGTTTCAGGGGAAACATTCAGTACTTC,CASSFRGNIQYF
TRBV6-1,.,TRBJ2-2,.,TGTGCCAGCAGTGAATCTCCGGGAAATACCGGGGAGCTGTTTTTT,CASSESPGNTGELFF
TRBV29-1,.,TRBJ2-3,TRBD2,TGCAGCGTTGAATTGGTGGCGGGAGGTAAAGATACGCAGTATTTT,CSVELVAGGKDTQYF
TRBV30,.,TRBJ1-6,.,TGTGCCTGGAGTGTACACTCAGGGAATTCACCCCTCCACTTT,CAWSVHSGNSPLHF
TRBV24-1,.,TRBJ2-3,.,TGTGCCACCAGTGATGCCCTACCGGACACGGGCCTCATGCGAGATACGCAGTATTTT,CATSDALPDTGLMRDTQYF
TRBV18,few,TRBJ2-7,TRBD1,TGTGCCAGCTCACTAACCGGGACAGGTTTTACGGAGCAGTACTTC,CASSLTGTGFTEQYF
TRBV7-9,few,TRBJ1-5,.,TGTGCCAGCAGCTTAGGGTTAGGGGATCAGCCCCAGCATTTT,CASSLGLGDQPQHF
TRBV18,.,TRBJ2-3,.,TGTGCCAGCTCACCACTCGCCGGGGTTAGCACAGATACGCAGTATTTT,CASSPLAGVSTDTQYF
TRBV2,.,TRBJ1-6,TRBD1,TGTGCCAGCAGTGAAGAGAGGACAGGGGCTGGTGATTCACCCCTCCACTTT,CASSEERTGAGDSPLHF